These 26 T cell receptor beta chains came from one sample sequenced in a study of blood T cells in healthy people across ages. Through a sample-barcoded 5' primer and a J-beta primer mix, a second PCR was run for about 6 to 12 cycles. TCRdb re-called the 5' RACE reads with MiXCR, one entry per CDR3 protein. The data contain some 1.5 million distinct CDR3 sequences, approximately 43% of them seen just once; the ten biggest clones take up roughly 3.7%. The sequenced material came from blood. These receptors were collected from a young woman in good health.

The chain couples TRBV7-9 to TRBJ1-1; the D is unclear. V was pared by 3 bases and J by 6 bases, with 14 bases between. The germline CDR1 and CDR2 sequences are SEHNR and FQNEAQ (reference sequence). This CDR3 comprises 14 residues. CDR3 nucleotide sequence: TGTGCCAGCAGCTTGACCGACCTTGGATCTGAAGCTTTCTTT. Encoded protein: CASSLTDLGSEAFF.

There are many counts of this clonotype. This sequence joins TRBV27 and TRBJ2-7; 7 bases fit TRBD1. V lost 2 bases, J lost 2 bases, and 3 bases stayed unmatched. The CDR3 runs to 14 residues. CDR1 and CDR2 from the germline V gene are MNHEY and SMNVEV (reference sequence). The CDR3, as DNA: TGTGCCAGCAGTTTACAGGGGGTAACCTACGAGCAGTACTTC. This codes for CASSLQGVTYEQYF.

The chain couples TRBV7-9 to TRBJ1-4; 7 nucleotides line up with TRBD1. The germline CDR1 and CDR2 sequences are SEHNR and FQNEAQ (reference sequence). Unmatched junction bases numbered 6, after V lost 5 bases and J lost 6 bases. This CDR3 has 14 amino acids. CDR3 amino acids: CASSLRGRHEKLFF. DNA of the CDR3: TGTGCCAGCAGCCTCAGGGGGAGGCATGAAAAACTGTTTTTT.

This clonotype was observed a few times. The chain carries TRBV20-1 and TRBJ2-5, with TRBD2 as a possible D gene (6 bases). This CDR3 is built from 15 residues. Per germline, CDR1 DFQATT and CDR2 SNEGSKA (reference sequence). V lost 4 bases and J lost 11, with 26 bases in between. CDR3 sequence reads: CSANPGSLAPGEQYF. In nucleotides, the CDR3 is TGCAGTGCTAATCCGGGGTCTCTGGCACCGGGGGAGCAGTACTTC.

In regard to this clonotype: Relative to the germline gene, one junction end is altered; a read error may explain this. This chain links TRBV20-1 with TRBJ2-1; 7 bases align to TRBD1. Germline CDR1 and CDR2: DFQATT and SNEGSKA (reference sequence). The CDR3 is 14 amino acids. In nucleotides, the CDR3 is TGCAGTGCCAGAGGGGGCCCTTTCGTCAATGAGCAGTTCTTC. Residues: CSARGGPFVNEQFF.

The V and J genes are TRBV7-2 and TRBJ1-4; TRBD1 is a possible D gene (6 bases). Trimming removed 5 bases from V and 8 bases from J, with 12 bases in between. The CDR3 contains 13 residues. Germline CDR1 and CDR2: SGHTA and FQGNSA. The CDR3 region has the DNA TGTGCCAGCAGCCTTGGGACAACCGAAAAACTGTTTTTT. Translation gives CASSLGTTEKLFF. The full variable domain, completed using reference TRBV7-2 and TRBJ1-4, is GAGVSQSPSNKVTEKGKDVELRCDPISGHTALYWYRQSLGQGLEFLIYFQGNSAPDKSGLPSDRFSAERTGGSVSTLTIQRTQQEDSAVYLCASSLGTTEKLFFGSGTQLSVL.

The rearrangement joins TRBV12-3 or TRBV12-4 to TRBJ1-5, with 9 bases lining up with TRBD1. The CDR3 runs 16 residues. J was trimmed by 3 bases and V by 5 bases; bases with no gene match: 8. CDR3 region: CASSPSTGGVNQPQHF. DNA for the CDR3: TGTGCCAGCAGTCCCTCGACAGGGGGGGTCAATCAGCCCCAGCATTTT.

Turning to this clonotype: Relative to the germline gene, one junction end is altered; a read error may explain this. The rearrangement links TRBV4-1 to TRBJ1-1; unclear D gene. The CDR3 contains 13 residues. Germline CDR1 and CDR2: MGHRA and YSYEKL. The CDR3 sequence: CAGSQVRNTEAFF. CDR3 nucleotides: TGCGCCGGCAGCCAAGTCAGGAACACTGAAGCTTTCTTT.

The chain couples TRBV6-6 to TRBJ1-1; unclear D gene. The V and J ends lost 2 bases and 4 bases respectively, with 11 bases between them. The CDR3 is made up of 14 amino acids. Germline CDR1 MNHNY, CDR2 SVGAGI (reference sequence). CDR3 nucleotides: TGTGCCAGCAGTTACGCGAGGTTTGGCACTGAAGCTTTCTTT. As protein: CASSYARFGTEAFF.

The CDR3, as DNA: TGTGCCAGCAGTTACTCGACTAGCGGGGTGAGGGAGACCCAGTACTTC. Protein product: CASSYSTSGVRETQYF. The V gene is TRBV6-5, the J gene TRBJ2-5, with TRBD2 matching 11 bases. The CDR3 extends over 16 amino acids. Germline CDR1 is MNHEY and CDR2 is SVGAGI. V lost 0 bases to trimming and J lost 5 bases; unmatched junction nucleotides: 5.

The gene calls are TRBV30 and TRBJ1-2; a weak D match, TRBD1 (5 bases). The CDR3 sequence is 14 residues long. Germline V gives CDR1 GTSNPN, CDR2 SVGIG (reference sequence). Between the trimmed V and J ends, which lost 7 bases and 4 bases, there was a span of 19 bases. CDR3 bases: TGTGCCTCAACTGGGTCCAGGGACTTCTATGGCTACACCTTC. Translation gives CASTGSRDFYGYTF.

The rearrangement links TRBV7-9 to TRBJ1-1, with D perhaps TRBD1 (5 bases). V shed 5 bases and J shed 10 bases, with 17 bases lying between them. CDR3 length equals 13 residues. CDR1 and CDR2 (germline): SEHNR, FQNEAQ (reference sequence). In DNA, the CDR3 is TGTGCCAGCAGCGCCGAGCCGACAGCCTCAGCTTTCTTT. Its protein product is CASSAEPTASAFF.

This clonotype was seen a handful of times. The chain is built from TRBV11-2 and TRBJ2-1; D call uncertain. Per the germline V gene, CDR1 is SGHAT and CDR2 is FQNNGV. The V end lost 0 bases, the J end lost 4 bases, and 13 bases lay between the germline ends. The CDR3 runs to 16 residues. The CDR3 DNA sequence: TGTGCCAGCAGCTTAGATAACAGAAGACTTTACAATGAGCAGTTCTTC. This codes for CASSLDNRRLYNEQFF.

The chain combines TRBV6-2 or TRBV6-3 with TRBJ2-1; D uncertain. V was pared by 2 bases and J by 8 bases, with 10 bases between. CDR3 size: 13 residues. Germline CDR1 and CDR2: MNHEY and SVGEGT. In nucleotides, the CDR3 is TGTGCCAGCAGTTACACCTGGAGCCATGAGCAGTTCTTC. Translating it yields CASSYTWSHEQFF.

This chain connects TRBV20-1 to TRBJ2-1; no definite D call. The germline gives CDR1 DFQATT, CDR2 SNEGSKA (reference sequence). This CDR3 is built from 11 residues. V dropped 4 bases and J dropped 7 bases, with 8 bases sitting between them. CDR3 nucleotides: TGCAGTGCTACCGGTTGGAATGAGCAGTTCTTC. This sequence encodes CSATGWNEQFF.

This chain joins TRBV6-5 and TRBJ1-1; possible D gene TRBD1, 5 bases. V lost 2 bases to trimming and J lost 10 bases, with 8 bases between them. This CDR3 has 11 residues. Germline-derived CDR1 and CDR2 are MNHEY and SVGAGI. CDR3 residues: CASSYPGPAFF. The DNA for the CDR3 is TGTGCCAGCAGTTACCCAGGGCCAGCTTTCTTT.

The chain is built from TRBV12-3 or TRBV12-4 and TRBJ2-7, with 8 nucleotides matching TRBD1. V lost 6 bases and J lost 7; bases outside the gene matches: 11. This CDR3 region has 14 residues. The CDR3 sequence: CASSRDRNYNEQYF. CDR3 nucleotides: TGTGCCAGCAGCCGGGACAGGAATTACAATGAGCAGTACTTC.

The chain has TRBV12-3 or TRBV12-4 and TRBJ1-6; D gene unclear. The length of the CDR3 is 14 residues. V was shortened by 6 bases and J by 3 bases, with 9 bases between the two germline ends. CDR3 sequence (DNA): TGTGCCAGCAGCCACGGTCGCTATAATTCACCCCTCCACTTT. Translating it yields CASSHGRYNSPLHF.

The chain couples TRBV7-9 to TRBJ1-1; possibly TRBD1 for D (5 bases). The germline V gene has CDR1 SEHNR and CDR2 FQNEAQ (reference sequence). CDR3 length: 13 amino acids. V lost 4 bases to trimming and J lost 3 bases, with 9 bases between them. The CDR3 DNA reads TGTGCCAGCAGCTCCAGGGAATACACTGAAGCTTTCTTT. Translating it yields CASSSREYTEAFF.

The chain couples TRBV4-2 to TRBJ1-2; D gene uncertain. Deletions cut 6 bases from V and 3 bases from J, with 11 bases between. CDR1 is LGHNA, CDR2 YNFKEQ, per germline. The length of the CDR3 is 13 residues. CDR3 sequence: CASRDEDYYGYTF. The CDR3 nucleotides read TGTGCCAGCAGGGACGAAGACTACTATGGCTACACCTTC.

V and J are TRBV19 and TRBJ1-1; D gene unclear. V was shortened by 6 bases and J by 0 bases, with 11 bases between the two germline ends. The CDR3 has 14 residues. CDR1 and CDR2 (germline): LNHDA, SQIVND (reference sequence). CDR3 residues: CASRTPRLNTEAFF. CDR3 DNA sequence: TGTGCCAGTAGGACCCCCCGGTTGAACACTGAAGCTTTCTTT. The whole variable domain, remainder taken from reference TRBV19 and TRBJ1-1, is DGGITQSPKYLFRKEGQNVTLSCEQNLNHDAMYWYRQDPGQGLRLIYYSQIVNDFQKGDIAEGYSVSREKKESFPLTVTSAQKNPTAFYLCASRTPRLNTEAFFGQGTRLTVV.

The V call is TRBV4-3, the J call TRBJ2-3; D uncertain. Trimming took off 0 bases at V and 7 bases at J, with 8 bases between the two ends. Germline V lookup: CDR1 LGHNA, CDR2 YSLEER. There are 13 residues in the CDR3. The CDR3 nucleotides read TGCGCCAGCAGCCAAGACTCGACTCATACGCAGTATTTT. Translating gives CASSQDSTHTQYF.

This chain links TRBV20-1 with TRBJ2-3; a weak D match, TRBD1 (5 bases). Trimming shortened V by 0 bases and J by 6 bases, and 10 bases separated the two germline ends. The CDR3 totals 13 residues. From germline, CDR1 is DFQATT and CDR2 SNEGSKA (reference sequence). CDR3 protein: CSARDRPGDTQYF. CDR3 DNA: TGCAGTGCTAGAGATCGGCCAGGGGATACGCAGTATTTT.

This chain joins TRBV6-6 and TRBJ1-6; D is uncertain. The V and J ends lost 7 bases and 4 bases respectively, with 5 bases between them. This CDR3 is built from 12 residues. The V gene's germline CDR1 is MNHNY and CDR2 SVGAGI (reference sequence). The CDR3 sequence: CASTIYNSPLHF. CDR3 DNA sequence: TGTGCCAGCACTATTTATAATTCACCCCTCCACTTT.

The chain employs TRBV11-2 and TRBJ2-7; D assignment may be TRBD1 or TRBD2 (6 bases each). Deletions cut 5 bases from V and 2 bases from J, with 22 bases between. CDR3 length: 17 amino acids. In germline, CDR1 is SGHAT, CDR2 FQNNGV. DNA of the CDR3: TGTGCCAGCAGCGTCGCCGGGGGCTTGAGTTGGGCCTACGAGCAGTACTTC. Translated: CASSVAGGLSWAYEQYF. The full variable domain, rest sourced from reference TRBV11-2 and TRBJ2-7, is EAGVAQSPRYKIIEKRQSVAFWCNPISGHATLYWYQQILGQGPKLLIQFQNNGVVDDSQLPKDRFSAERLKGVDSTLKIQPAKLEDSAVYLCASSVAGGLSWAYEQYFGPGTRLTVT.

This clonotype was detected a few times. The rearrangement joins TRBV19 to TRBJ2-1; D gene unclear. Trimming pared 3 bases from V and 4 bases from J, leaving 16 bases between. There are 16 residues in the CDR3. The V gene's germline CDR1 is LNHDA and CDR2 SQIVND (reference sequence). CDR3 loop: CASSIPTRVSYNEQFF. The CDR3 DNA follows: TGTGCCAGTAGTATTCCTACAAGGGTTTCGTACAATGAGCAGTTCTTC.